The T cell receptor (beta chain) described here comes from a study of blood T cell repertoires in COVID-19. In the study overall: Samples representing acute and convalescent COVID-19 were sourced from the United States, Italy and Spain.

Authors' processing steps: The authors estimated nucleated cell counts from reference gene primer amplification. The method was immunoSEQ multiplex PCR; TCRdb's version includes in-frame clones alone and lacks a portion of them. The DNA was the basis for D and trimming; V, J and clone size are from that table. The profile shows 220,000 or so clones, 80% to 90% of them singletons. The CDR3 runs 14 residues. Germline lookup yields CDR1 SGHNT and CDR2 YYREEE (reference sequence). Trimming cost V 0 bases and J 2 bases, with 7 bases left between them. The sequence derives from an older woman who had recovered from COVID-19. Sequenced input: peripheral blood. The V call is TRBV5-4, the J call TRBJ2-3; TRBD1 might be the D (6 bases). CDR3 coding DNA: TGTGCCAGCAGCTTGGACAGGGTCACAGATACGCAGTATTTT. Amino acid sequence: CASSLDRVTDTQYF.